The 21 T cell receptor beta chains presented below share a single source sample, sequenced in a study of post-analysis software for immune sequencing data. Study-wide findings and caveats: Patients used a handful of TRBV segments, including TRBV5-6, TRBV5-1 and TRBV20-1, more often than controls.

Their recognized antigens are unknown. Unique-molecular-identifier-tagged TCR beta cDNA libraries were used. TCRdb processed the PCR reads anew with MiXCR; each CDR3 protein has one entry. This repertoire shows 600,000 to 700,000 distinct CDR3 sequences, over 45% found once; its top ten account for over 9%. Sequencing used blood. The receptors were gathered from a girl aged 2 to 9 with multiple sclerosis.

This clonotype was seen once. CDR3 nucleotides: TGCAGCGTTGTAATAGGGGGGGGAGGCAATCAGCCCCAGCATTTT. Translating gives CSVVIGGGGNQPQHF. The V and J genes are TRBV29-1 and TRBJ1-5, with D tentatively TRBD1 (6 bases). In germline, CDR1 is SQVTM, CDR2 ANQGSEA. The CDR3 spans 15 residues. Trimming took 4 bases from V and 2 from J, leaving 15 bases between them.

The rearrangement joins TRBV12-3 or TRBV12-4 to TRBJ2-6; D is undetermined. CDR3 length equals 13 residues. The V end was cut by 3 bases, the J end by 7 bases, with 7 bases between. CDR3 in amino acids: CASSFSAANVLTF. The CDR3 region has the DNA TGTGCCAGCAGTTTTTCAGCAGCCAACGTCCTGACTTTC.

A note on this clonotype: Germline and junction disagree at one end, which may indicate a read error. The rearrangement links TRBV4-2 to TRBJ2-5, with D tentatively TRBD1 (7 bases). The V gene's germline CDR1 is LGHNA and CDR2 YNFKEQ. The length of the CDR3 is 15 residues. Here the CDR3 reads CASSQEEGADETQDF. CDR3 nucleotides: TGTGCCAGCAGCCAAGAGGAGGGGGCGGACGAGACCCAGGACTTC.

V gene TRBV7-9 combines with J gene TRBJ2-1; D may be TRBD1 or TRBD2 (5 bases each). The CDR3 is made up of 13 amino acids. V lost 3 bases to trimming and J lost 8 bases, with 11 bases between them. Germline values: CDR1 SEHNR, CDR2 FQNEAQ (reference sequence). For the CDR3, the DNA is TGTGCCAGCAGCTTGCACATGGGGGATGAGCAGTTCTTC. Protein sequence: CASSLHMGDEQFF.

The chain recombines TRBV24-1 with TRBJ1-2; weak D call: TRBD1 (5 bases). V gave up 11 bases and J gave up 0 bases, with 27 bases separating them. Germline CDR1 and CDR2: KGHDR and SFDVKD. The CDR3 covers 18 residues. CDR3 sequence reads: CAIPSPRADRPSNYGYTF. The DNA for the CDR3 is TGTGCCATCCCGAGTCCCCGGGCCGACAGACCCTCTAACTATGGCTACACCTTC.

This rearrangement joins TRBV12-3 or TRBV12-4 to TRBJ2-1; TRBD2 matches 11 bases. The J segment lost 9 bases and the V segment lost 5 bases, leaving 0 bases of the junction unmatched. The CDR3 runs to 12 residues. The CDR3 DNA follows: TGTGCCAGCAGTACTAGCGGGGGTGAGCAGTTCTTC. It codes for CASSTSGGEQFF.

The genes are TRBV5-1 and TRBJ2-5; D is uncertain. The CDR3 extends over 16 amino acids. Deletions cut 0 bases from V and 1 base from J, with 13 bases between. Germline lookup yields CDR1 SGHRS and CDR2 YFSETQ. The CDR3 is CASSLVRLTGQETQYF. CDR3 bases: TGCGCCAGCAGCTTGGTGCGGCTAACTGGCCAAGAGACCCAGTACTTC.

The genes are TRBV12-5 and TRBJ2-7; 8 bases are shared with TRBD1. J was trimmed by 3 bases and V by 6 bases; bases with no gene match: 4. The CDR3 has 13 amino acids. Germline CDR1 LGHNT, CDR2 FRNRAP. CDR3 nucleotides: TGTGCTAGTGGCCGACAGGGGCTCTACGAGCAGTACTTC. Residues: CASGRQGLYEQYF.

The chain combines TRBV7-9 with TRBJ2-5; possible D gene TRBD1, 6 bases. The CDR3 totals 14 residues. The germline CDR1 and CDR2 sequences are SEHNR and FQNEAQ (reference sequence). The V gene lost 5 bases and the J gene lost 1 base, with 11 bases spanning the gap. The CDR3: CASSEDRPQETQYF. The DNA for the CDR3 is TGTGCCAGCAGCGAGGACAGACCCCAAGAGACCCAGTACTTC.

The rearrangement joins TRBV27 to TRBJ1-2; D may be TRBD1 (6 bases). The CDR3 totals 15 residues. Germline lookup yields CDR1 MNHEY and CDR2 SMNVEV (reference sequence). V was clipped by 2 bases and J by 0 bases, with 10 bases between them. DNA of the CDR3: TGTGCCAGCAGTTTACGGGACAATACTAACTATGGCTACACCTTC. Its translation: CASSLRDNTNYGYTF.

This chain connects TRBV4-2 to TRBJ1-6; D is undetermined. The CDR3 is 12 amino acids. V lost 0 bases and J lost 9, with 3 bases in between. Per the germline V gene, CDR1 is LGHNA and CDR2 is YNFKEQ. The CDR3 protein is CASSQEASPLHF. DNA of the CDR3: TGTGCCAGCAGCCAAGAGGCTTCACCCCTCCACTTT.

This clonotype showed up just a few times. The V call is TRBV5-1, the J call TRBJ2-7; D remains ambiguous. The CDR3 contains 13 residues. Trimming took 5 bases from V and 6 from J, leaving 15 bases between them. Germline values: CDR1 SGHRS, CDR2 YFSETQ. The CDR3 is CASSSGPALEQYF. DNA for the CDR3: TGCGCCAGCAGTTCCGGGCCAGCCCTCGAGCAGTACTTC. The entire variable domain, with the rest obtained from reference TRBV5-1 and TRBJ2-7, is as follows: KAGVTQTPRYLIKTRGQQVTLSCSPISGHRSVSWYQQTPGQGLQFLFEYFSETQRNKGNFPGRFSGRQFSNSRSEMNVSTLELGDSALYLCASSSGPALEQYFGPGTRLTVT.

The chain combines TRBV15 with TRBJ2-6; a possible D gene is TRBD1 (6 bases). The V end was cut by 0 bases, the J end by 0 bases, with 6 bases between. The CDR3 has 16 amino acids. Germline V gives CDR1 LNHNV, CDR2 YYDKDF (reference sequence). CDR3 loop: CATSREGASGANVLTF. The CDR3 DNA reads as TGTGCCACCAGCAGAGAGGGGGCCTCTGGGGCCAACGTCCTGACTTTC.

This chain connects TRBV19 to TRBJ1-2; D may be TRBD1 (5 bases). V was shortened by 3 bases and J by 2 bases, with 16 bases between the two germline ends. CDR3 length: 16 amino acids. Germline CDR1 and CDR2: LNHDA and SQIVND (reference sequence). The CDR3 region is CASSIGAGTMNYGYTF. DNA of the CDR3: TGTGCCAGTAGTATTGGGGCAGGGACGATGAACTATGGCTACACCTTC.

The chain uses TRBV5-1 and TRBJ2-5, with 8 bases matching TRBD2. CDR1 is SGHRS, CDR2 YFSETQ, per germline. The CDR3 contains 15 residues. V dropped 2 bases and J dropped 5; count of bases not matched to a gene: 8. This CDR3 is CASSLQDRGGETQYF. The CDR3 DNA sequence: TGCGCCAGCAGCTTACAGGACCGGGGGGGTGAGACCCAGTACTTC.

This clonotype was recorded a few times. The chain links TRBV25-1 to TRBJ2-5, with D tentatively TRBD2 (7 bases). Deletions cut 2 bases from V and 0 bases from J, with 16 bases between. This CDR3 spans 17 amino acids. CDR1 MGHDK and CDR2 SYGVNS come from the germline V gene. The CDR3 sequence: CASSELGLGGYQETQYF. CDR3 nucleotides: TGTGCCAGCAGTGAACTAGGACTAGGGGGGTACCAAGAGACCCAGTACTTC.

This chain uses TRBV15 with TRBJ2-5, with D tentatively TRBD1 (6 bases). V was pared by 0 bases and J by 3 bases, with 11 bases between. Germline assignment: CDR1 LNHNV and CDR2 YYDKDF (reference sequence). The CDR3 spans 15 residues. In nucleotides, the CDR3 is TGTGCCACCAGCAGAGATACGACAGGAGAAGAGACCCAGTACTTC. Its protein product is CATSRDTTGEETQYF.

The chain employs TRBV12-3 or TRBV12-4 and TRBJ2-1, with D possibly matching TRBD2 (5 bases). This CDR3 is 15 amino acids long. V lost 3 bases and J 0 bases, leaving 9 bases between the germline ends. CDR3 bases: TGTGCCAGCAGTTTCGGTAGCGTCTCCTACAATGAGCAGTTCTTC. Translated, it gives CASSFGSVSYNEQFF.

The V and J genes are TRBV11-1 and TRBJ2-7; the match to TRBD1 covers 10 bases. V shed 5 bases and J 4 bases; nucleotides not matched to a gene: 5. Per germline, CDR1 SGHAT and CDR2 FQDESV (reference sequence). This CDR3 has 14 residues. The CDR3 here is CASSGTGALYEQYF. Here the CDR3 DNA reads TGTGCCAGCAGCGGGACAGGGGCCTTATACGAGCAGTACTTC.

This clonotype was counted a few times. The chain recombines TRBV10-3 with TRBJ1-2, with D possibly TRBD1 on 5 matching bases. Germline V gene data show CDR1 as ENHRY and CDR2 as SYGVKD. This CDR3 has 14 amino acids. Deletions cut 8 bases from V and 4 bases from J, with 17 bases between. The CDR3 region has the DNA TGTGCCATCGGCAGACCGGGGGATGTCTATGGCTACACCTTC. Translation: CAIGRPGDVYGYTF.

This clonotype was seen once. The conserved phenylalanine or tryptophan is not found at the CDR3 terminus, so this likely reflects a read error. J is TRBJ1-2 and V is TRBV10-3; a possible D gene is TRBD1 (6 bases). Trimming took 2 bases from V and 4 from J, leaving 23 bases between them. The CDR3 has 18 amino acids. CDR1 is ENHRY and CDR2 is SYGVKD in the germline V gene. The CDR3 bases are TGTGCCATCAGTGAGGACAGGACCCTACGGCCGGGAATCTATGGCTACACCGTC. This translates into CAISEDRTLRPGIYGYTV.